In its sample, the clone carrying this T cell receptor beta chain was seen once. The data were obtained in a study of blood T cell repertoires in COVID-19. Study at large: The United States, Italy and Spain were the sources of the acute and convalescent COVID-19 samples. In each case, the material was cDNA or gDNA derived from T cells, B-cell-depleted T cells, or PBMCs.

Original processing notes: Reference gene primer amplification gave nucleated cell count estimates. The protocol was immunoSEQ multiplex PCR, while the TCRdb copy is restricted to in-frame clones and leaves out a portion. V and J calls plus clone size are reproduced from that table; the DNA served to infer D and trimming. Counted here are approximately 200,000 clones, roughly 90% occurring once; the ten biggest clones make up around 2.8%. CDR1 and CDR2 from the germline V gene are ENHRY and SYGVKD. The CDR3 has 13 residues. Trimming removed 0 bases at V and 8 bases at J, with 9 bases between. Sequencing was carried out using peripheral blood. This clonotype was sampled from a woman aged 60 to 75 with acute or convalescent COVID-19. This sequence joins TRBV10-3 and TRBJ2-3; possible D gene TRBD2, 6 bases. The CDR3 sequence is CAISESGRGTQYF. The CDR3 DNA reads TGTGCCATCAGTGAGTCGGGGCGGGGTACGCAGTATTTT.